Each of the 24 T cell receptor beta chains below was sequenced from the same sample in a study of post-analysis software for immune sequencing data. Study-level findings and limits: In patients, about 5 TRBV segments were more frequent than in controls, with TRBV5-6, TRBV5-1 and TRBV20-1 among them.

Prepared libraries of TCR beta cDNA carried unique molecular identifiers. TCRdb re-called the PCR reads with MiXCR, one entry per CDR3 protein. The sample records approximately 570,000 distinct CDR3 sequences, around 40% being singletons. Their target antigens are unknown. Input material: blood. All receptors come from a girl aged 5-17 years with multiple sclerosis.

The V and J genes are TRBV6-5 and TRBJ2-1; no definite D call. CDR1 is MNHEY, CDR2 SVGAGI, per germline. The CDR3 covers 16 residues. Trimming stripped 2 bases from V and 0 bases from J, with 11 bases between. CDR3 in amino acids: CASSYMLRSSYNEQFF. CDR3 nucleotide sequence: TGTGCCAGCAGTTACATGCTGAGGAGCTCCTACAATGAGCAGTTCTTC.

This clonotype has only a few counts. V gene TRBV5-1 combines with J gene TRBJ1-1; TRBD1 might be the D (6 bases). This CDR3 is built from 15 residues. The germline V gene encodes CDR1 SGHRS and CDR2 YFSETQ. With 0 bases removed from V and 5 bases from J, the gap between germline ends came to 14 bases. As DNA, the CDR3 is TGCGCCAGCAGCTTGGTGAGGGAAGGGGGGACTGAAGCTTTCTTT. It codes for CASSLVREGGTEAFF.

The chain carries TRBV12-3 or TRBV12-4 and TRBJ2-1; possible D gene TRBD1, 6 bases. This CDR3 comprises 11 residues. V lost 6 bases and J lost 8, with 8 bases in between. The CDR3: CASRQGYEQFF. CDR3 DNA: TGTGCCAGCAGACAGGGCTATGAGCAGTTCTTC.

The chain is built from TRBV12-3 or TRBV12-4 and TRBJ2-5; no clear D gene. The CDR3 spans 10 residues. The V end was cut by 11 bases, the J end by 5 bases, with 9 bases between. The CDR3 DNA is TGTGCCTCTGCCCGGGAGACCCAGTACTTC. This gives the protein CASARETQYF.

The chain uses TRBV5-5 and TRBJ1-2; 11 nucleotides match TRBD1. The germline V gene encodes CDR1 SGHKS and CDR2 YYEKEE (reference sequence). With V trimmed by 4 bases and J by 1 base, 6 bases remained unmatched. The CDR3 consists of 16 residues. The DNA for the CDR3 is TGTGCCAGCAGCCTAACTGGGACAGGGGGTAACTATGGCTACACCTTC. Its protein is CASSLTGTGGNYGYTF.

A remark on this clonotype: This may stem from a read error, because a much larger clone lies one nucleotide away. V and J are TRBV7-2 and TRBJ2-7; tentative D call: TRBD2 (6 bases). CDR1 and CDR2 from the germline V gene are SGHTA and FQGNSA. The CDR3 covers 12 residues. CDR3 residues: CAGSKGLYEQYF. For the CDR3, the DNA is TGTGCCGGCAGCAAGGGACTCTACGAGCAGTACTTC. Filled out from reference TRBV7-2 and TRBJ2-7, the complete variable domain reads GAGVSQSPSNKVTEKGKDVELRCDPISGHTALYWYRQSLGQGLEFLIYFQGNSAPDKSGLPSDRFSAERTGGSVSTLTIQRTQQEDSAVYLCAGSKGLYEQYFGPGTRLTVT.

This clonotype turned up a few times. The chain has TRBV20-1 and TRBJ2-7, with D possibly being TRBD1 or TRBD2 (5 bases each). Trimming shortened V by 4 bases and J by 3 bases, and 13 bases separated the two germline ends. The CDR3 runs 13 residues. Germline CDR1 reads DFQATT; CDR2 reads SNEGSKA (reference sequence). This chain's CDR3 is CSATRGPYYEQYF. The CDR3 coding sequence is TGCAGTGCTACACGGGGCCCCTACTACGAGCAGTACTTC.

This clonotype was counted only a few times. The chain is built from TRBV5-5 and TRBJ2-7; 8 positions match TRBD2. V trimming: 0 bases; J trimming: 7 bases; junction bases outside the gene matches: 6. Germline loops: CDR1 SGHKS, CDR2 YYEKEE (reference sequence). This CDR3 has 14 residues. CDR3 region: CASSLGTSLGEQYF. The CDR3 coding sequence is TGTGCCAGCAGCTTGGGGACTAGCTTAGGGGAGCAGTACTTC.

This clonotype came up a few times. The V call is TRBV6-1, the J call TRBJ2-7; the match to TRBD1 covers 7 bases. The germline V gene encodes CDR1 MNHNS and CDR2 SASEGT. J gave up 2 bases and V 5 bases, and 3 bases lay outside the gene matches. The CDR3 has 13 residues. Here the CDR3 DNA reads TGTGCCAGCAGTATGGGACAGACCTACGAGCAGTACTTC. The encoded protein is CASSMGQTYEQYF.

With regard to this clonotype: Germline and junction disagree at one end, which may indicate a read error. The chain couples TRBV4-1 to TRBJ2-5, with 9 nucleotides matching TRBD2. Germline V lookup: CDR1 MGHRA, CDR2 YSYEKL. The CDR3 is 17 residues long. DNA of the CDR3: TGCGCCTGCAGTTACCGGGGTAGCGGGGGCCGCGGAGAGACCCAGTACTTC. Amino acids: CACSYRGSGGRGETQYF.

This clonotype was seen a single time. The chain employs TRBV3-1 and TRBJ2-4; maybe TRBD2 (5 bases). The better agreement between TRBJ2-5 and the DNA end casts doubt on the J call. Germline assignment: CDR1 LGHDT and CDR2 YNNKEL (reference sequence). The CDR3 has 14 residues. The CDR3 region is CASSQELAQETQYF. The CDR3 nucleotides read TGTGCCAGCAGCCAAGAGCTAGCCCAGGAGACCCAGTACTTC.

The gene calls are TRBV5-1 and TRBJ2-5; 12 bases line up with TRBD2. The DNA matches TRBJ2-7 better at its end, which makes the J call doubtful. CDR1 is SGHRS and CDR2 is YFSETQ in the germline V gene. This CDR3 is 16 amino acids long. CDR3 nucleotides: TGCGCCAGCAGCTTGGATACTAGCGGGAGGACCTACGAGCAGTACTTC. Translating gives CASSLDTSGRTYEQYF.

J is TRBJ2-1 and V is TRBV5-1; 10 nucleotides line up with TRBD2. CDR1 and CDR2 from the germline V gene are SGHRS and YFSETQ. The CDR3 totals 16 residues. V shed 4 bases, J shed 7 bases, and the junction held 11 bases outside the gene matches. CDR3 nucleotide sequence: TGCGCCAGCAGCCCGGCGGCTAGCGGGAGTCTGAATGAGCAGTTCTTC. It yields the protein CASSPAASGSLNEQFF.

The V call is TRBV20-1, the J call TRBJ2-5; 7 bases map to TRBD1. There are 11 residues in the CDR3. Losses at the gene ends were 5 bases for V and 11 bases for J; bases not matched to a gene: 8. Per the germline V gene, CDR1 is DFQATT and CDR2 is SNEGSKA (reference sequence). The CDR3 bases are TGCAGTGCTGGGACAGATTACGGGCAGTACTTC. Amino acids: CSAGTDYGQYF.

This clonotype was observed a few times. CDR3 loop: CSARAGSPGGDTQYF. CDR3 sequence (DNA): TGCAGTGCTAGAGCGGGGTCTCCGGGAGGGGATACGCAGTATTTT. The chain employs TRBV20-1 and TRBJ2-3, with TRBD2 identical over 8 bases. From germline, CDR1 is DFQATT and CDR2 SNEGSKA (reference sequence). J gave up 6 bases and V 1 base, and 9 bases lay outside the gene matches. This CDR3 has 15 residues.

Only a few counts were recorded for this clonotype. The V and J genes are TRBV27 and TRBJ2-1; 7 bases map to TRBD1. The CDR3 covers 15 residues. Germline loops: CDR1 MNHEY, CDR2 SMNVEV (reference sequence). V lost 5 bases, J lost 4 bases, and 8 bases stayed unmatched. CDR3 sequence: CASSGRDSEYNEQFF. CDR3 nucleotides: TGTGCCAGCAGTGGTAGGGACAGCGAATACAATGAGCAGTTCTTC.

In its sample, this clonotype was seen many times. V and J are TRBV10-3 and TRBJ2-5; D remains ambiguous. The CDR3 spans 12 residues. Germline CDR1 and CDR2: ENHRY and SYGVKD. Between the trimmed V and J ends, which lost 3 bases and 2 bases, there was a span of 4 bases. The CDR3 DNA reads TGTGCCATCAGTGAAGGACAAGAGACCCAGTACTTC. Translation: CAISEGQETQYF.

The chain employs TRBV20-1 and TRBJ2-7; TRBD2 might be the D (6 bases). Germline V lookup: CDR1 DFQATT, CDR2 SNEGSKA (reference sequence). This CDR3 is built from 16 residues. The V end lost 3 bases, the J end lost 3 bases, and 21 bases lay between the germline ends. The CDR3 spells CSARPSHGTQIYEQYF. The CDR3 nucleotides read TGCAGTGCTAGGCCCAGCCACGGGACTCAGATCTACGAGCAGTACTTC.

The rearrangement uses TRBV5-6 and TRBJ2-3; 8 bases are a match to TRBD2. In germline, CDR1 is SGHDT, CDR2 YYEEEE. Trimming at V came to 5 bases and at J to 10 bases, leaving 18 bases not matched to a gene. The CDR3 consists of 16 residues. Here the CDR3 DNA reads TGTGCCAGCAGTTACGGGGGGGCGCGTCTCCCCTTAGCGCAGTATTTT. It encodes CASSYGGARLPLAQYF.

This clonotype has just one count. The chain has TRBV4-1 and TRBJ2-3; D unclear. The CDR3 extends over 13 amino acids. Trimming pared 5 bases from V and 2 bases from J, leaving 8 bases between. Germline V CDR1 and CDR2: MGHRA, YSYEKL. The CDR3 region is CASSTQDTDTQYF. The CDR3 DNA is TGCGCCAGCAGCACCCAAGACACAGATACGCAGTATTTT.

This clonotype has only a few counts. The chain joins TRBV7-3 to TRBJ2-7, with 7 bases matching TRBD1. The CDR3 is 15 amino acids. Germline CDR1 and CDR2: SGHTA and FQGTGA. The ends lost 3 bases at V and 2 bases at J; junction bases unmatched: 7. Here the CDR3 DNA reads TGTGCCAGCAGCTTGACAGGGTTTGGGACCTACGAGCAGTACTTC. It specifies CASSLTGFGTYEQYF.

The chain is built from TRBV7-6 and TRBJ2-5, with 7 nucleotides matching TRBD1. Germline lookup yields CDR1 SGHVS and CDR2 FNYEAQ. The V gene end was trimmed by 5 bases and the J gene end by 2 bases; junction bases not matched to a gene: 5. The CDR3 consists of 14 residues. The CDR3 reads CASSRDSGQETQYF. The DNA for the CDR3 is TGTGCCAGCAGCCGGGACAGCGGACAAGAGACCCAGTACTTC.

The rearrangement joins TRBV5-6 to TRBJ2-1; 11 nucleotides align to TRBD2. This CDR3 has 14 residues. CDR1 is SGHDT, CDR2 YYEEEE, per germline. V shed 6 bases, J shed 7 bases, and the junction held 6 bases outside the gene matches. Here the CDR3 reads CASTGLAGPNEQFF. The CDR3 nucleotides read TGTGCCAGCACTGGACTAGCGGGTCCTAATGAGCAGTTCTTC.

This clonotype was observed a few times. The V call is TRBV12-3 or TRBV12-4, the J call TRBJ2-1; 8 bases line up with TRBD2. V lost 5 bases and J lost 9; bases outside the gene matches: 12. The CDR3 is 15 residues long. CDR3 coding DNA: TGTGCCAGCAGTCCAGCGGGAGTTGTCCGAGTTGAGCAGTTCTTC. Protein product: CASSPAGVVRVEQFF.